The sequence of this TCR beta chain was determined in a study of blood T cell repertoires in COVID-19 (TCRdb year 2020). Regarding the study in general: The collaborator samples originated in the United States, Italy and Spain and spanned the acute and convalescent phases of COVID-19. The samples were drawn from two sources: the first 160 participants of the ongoing ImmuneRACE study, and about 1,300 subjects contributed by 6 global collaborators. The prospective study material was composed of cDNA or gDNA derived from T cells, B-cell-depleted T cells, or PBMCs. A freely available public database, intended as a resource for researchers studying the immune response to SARS-CoV-2, is where the repertoires were released. The sample metadata nearly always contained a de-identified subject ID, COVID-19 status, age in years and sex. Deeply sampled blood TCRbeta repertoires from subjects exposed to, actively infected with, or recovered from COVID-19 were included in the dataset. Where available, HLA class I and class II types were taken from metadata supplied by the sample provider and were not determined by assay-based typing. The paper's findings and limits, for the study overall: How much clinical and demographic metadata was included differed by source and by participant, and the metadata was provided uncurated.

The CDR3 runs 15 amino acids, cysteine and phenylalanine included. Here the CDR3 DNA is all that survives: 45 bases in frame from base 1. From the germline V gene (reference sequence), CDR1 is SGHNT and CDR2 is YYREEE. V is shortened by 1 base, J by 1 base, and the region joining them spans 8 bases. This clone was observed a single time. Its antigen target is currently unknown. The input lacks base qualities; no much larger clone sits a single base away. The immunoSEQ Assay, a bias-controlled multiplex PCR, was used to amplify TCRbeta CDR3 regions from genomic DNA. The original methods were these. Nucleated cell counts per sample were estimated from amplification of reference gene primers within the assay. To quantify the absolute abundance of each unique TCRbeta CDR3 rearrangement, sequence reads were collapsed and filtered. For each sample, productive Simpson clonality was calculated as the square root of Simpson's diversity index across productive rearrangements. This immuneACCESS table, as held by TCRdb, lists in-frame sequences with V and J called but not all clones. Of the missing ones, under half trace to an unresolved V gene in checked studies; the others have no known cause. V, J and clone size were drawn from that table, and D and trimming were deduced from the DNA. This sample has a few hundred thousand clones in its table, and about 85% of those were observed once. Together, the top ten hold about 2.5% of the sample.

Enrolling through a virtual design, the prospective study's participants ranged in age from about 18 to 89 years and lived across roughly 24 United States geographic areas. In the prospective study, cohorts were assigned on the basis of participant-reported clinical history obtained from a screening survey and a study questionnaire. For ImmuneRACE Cohort 3, a participant was defined as recovered based on two consecutive negative NP/OP PCR tests, clearance by a healthcare professional, or resolution of symptoms. In the prospective study, mobile phlebotomists collected whole blood, serum and a nasopharyngeal or oropharyngeal swab from each participant. Over a roughly two-month period, participants in the prospective study had the option of providing additional blood draws and questionnaires. Before DNA extraction, prospective study blood samples were shipped either frozen or at room temperature.

The rearrangement combines TRBV5-4 with TRBJ2-2, with the D gene uncertain. This TCR was sampled from a woman in her forties or fifties who had recovered from COVID-19. The source material was PBMCs or T cells enriched from blood (not recorded which). The CDR3: CASSLFAGNTGELFF. The nucleotide sequence reads TGTGCCAGCAGCTTGTTTGCCGGGAACACCGGGGAGCTGTTTTTT.